A single sample gave rise to the 17 T cell receptor beta chains below, sequenced in a study of T cells in Graves' hyperthyroidism and ophthalmopathy. The source material, RNA transcripts, was used to amplify TCR beta CDR3 regions. The HTBI primer set was used in a first-round RT-PCR of the TCR CDR3. From the multiplex PCR reads, TCRdb called clonotypes with MiXCR, one entry per CDR3 protein. This table holds some 350,000 distinct CDR3 sequences, approximately 15% found once. Source material: blood. The receptors come from a woman aged 40-49 years with Graves' ophthalmopathy.

This clonotype has ten or more counts. The chain combines TRBV12-3 or TRBV12-4 with TRBJ2-2; 7 nucleotides match TRBD1. J gave up 8 bases and V 3 bases, and 9 bases lay outside the gene matches. The CDR3 has 15 amino acids. CDR3 sequence: CASSLAGGASGELFF. The DNA for the CDR3 is TGTGCCAGCAGTTTGGCAGGGGGTGCGTCGGGGGAGCTGTTTTTT.

This clonotype was recorded a few times. This sequence joins TRBV4-2 and TRBJ2-7; a weak D match, TRBD1 (6 bases). The CDR3 length is 14 residues. V dropped 4 bases and J dropped 6 bases, with 16 bases sitting between them. CDR1 LGHNA and CDR2 YNFKEQ come from the germline V gene. This chain's CDR3 is CASSPVRGTSEQYF. Here the CDR3 DNA reads TGTGCCAGCAGCCCGGTGAGGGGGACGTCCGAGCAGTACTTC.

This clonotype was found many times. The chain employs TRBV20-1 and TRBJ2-7; 9 bases agree with TRBD1. V gave up 1 base and J gave up 0 bases; unmatched junction bases: 4. This CDR3 comprises 15 residues. Germline V lookup: CDR1 DFQATT, CDR2 SNEGSKA (reference sequence). CDR3 loop: CSARATGGSSYEQYF. Written as DNA, the CDR3 is TGCAGTGCTAGAGCGACAGGGGGGAGCTCCTACGAGCAGTACTTC.

This clonotype occurred many times. CDR3 residues: CASSYEGTAGPSGTQYF. In nucleotides, the CDR3 is TGTGCCAGCAGTTATGAGGGTACGGCGGGGCCGTCGGGGACCCAGTACTTC. The chain couples TRBV6-2 or TRBV6-3 to TRBJ2-5, with D tentatively TRBD2 (6 bases). This CDR3 contains 17 residues. Germline V gene data show CDR1 as MNHEY and CDR2 as SVGEGT. With 3 bases removed from V and 7 bases from J, the gap between germline ends came to 24 bases.

This clonotype came up many times. The chain combines TRBV10-1 with TRBJ2-1; 7 positions match TRBD1. With 0 bases clipped from V and 12 bases from J, the junction kept 8 bases outside the gene matches. The CDR3 totals 14 residues. Germline loops: CDR1 WNHNN, CDR2 SYGVQD (reference sequence). As DNA, the CDR3 is TGCGCCAGCAGTGAGTCGATATCCGGACAGGCGCAGTTCTTC. It specifies CASSESISGQAQFF.

This clonotype was counted a few times. V and J are TRBV7-2 and TRBJ2-6, with D perhaps TRBD1 or TRBD2 (5 bases each). Germline V gives CDR1 SGHTA, CDR2 FQGNSA. Trimming removed 11 bases from V and 4 bases from J, with 18 bases in between. This CDR3 has 15 amino acids. CDR3 nucleotides: TGTGCCGGCACCGGGGCAAATTTGGGGGCCAACGTCCTGACTTTC. This encodes CAGTGANLGANVLTF.

This chain links TRBV12-5 with TRBJ1-6; 7 nucleotides agree with TRBD1. Germline values: CDR1 LGHNT, CDR2 FRNRAP. The J segment lost 8 bases and the V segment lost 5 bases, leaving 6 bases of the junction unmatched. CDR3 length equals 14 residues. The CDR3 region has the DNA TGTGCTAGTGGTCTCCAGGGGGTCGATTCACCCCTCCACTTT. Its protein product is CASGLQGVDSPLHF.

The chain combines TRBV24-1 with TRBJ2-3; D may be TRBD2 (7 bases). CDR1 KGHDR and CDR2 SFDVKD come from the germline V gene. The CDR3 is 14 residues long. V was pared by 4 bases and J by 6 bases, with 13 bases between. The CDR3 here is CATSDRGALDTQYF. The CDR3 DNA reads as TGTGCCACCAGTGACCGGGGGGCTTTGGATACGCAGTATTTT.

This clonotype showed up just a few times. CDR3: CASSLFTRNYGYTF. The CDR3 coding sequence is TGTGCCAGCAGCTTATTTACGAGGAACTATGGCTACACCTTC. The gene calls are TRBV11-2 and TRBJ1-2; D is unresolved. Germline V gene data show CDR1 as SGHAT and CDR2 as FQNNGV. CDR3 length equals 14 residues. The V end was cut by 2 bases, the J end by 2 bases, with 9 bases between.

Note on this clonotype: Without the conserved terminal phenylalanine or tryptophan, this CDR3 likely stems from a read error. V is TRBV19 and J is TRBJ1-2; 7 positions agree with TRBD1. Germline V gives CDR1 LNHDA, CDR2 SQIVND (reference sequence). The CDR3 sequence is 16 residues long. V lost 4 bases to trimming and J lost 5 bases; unmatched junction nucleotides: 13. The CDR3 DNA reads TGTGCCAGTAGTACATCGTTAGGACAGGAATGGTATGGCTACACCCTC. This sequence encodes CASSTSLGQEWYGYTL.

This clonotype was counted ten times or more. CDR3 residues: CASSVPVRGYAYGYTF. CDR3 DNA sequence: TGTGCCAGCAGTGTACCCGTCAGGGGTTACGCCTATGGCTACACCTTC. The chain is built from TRBV6-1 and TRBJ1-2, with D perhaps matching TRBD1 (6 bases). The CDR3 runs 16 residues. Germline V CDR1 and CDR2: MNHNS, SASEGT. V shed 4 bases and J shed 4 bases, with 19 bases lying between them.

This clonotype was seen ten or more times. The chain links TRBV7-9 to TRBJ2-5; possibly TRBD1 for D (5 bases). In germline, CDR1 is SEHNR, CDR2 FQNEAQ (reference sequence). Deletions cut 1 base from V and 1 base from J, with 7 bases between. The CDR3 has 14 residues. Here the CDR3 DNA reads TGTGCCAGCAGCTTAGAGGACACCCAAGAGACCCAGTACTTC. Its protein is CASSLEDTQETQYF.

The table lists this clonotype with many counts. The gene calls are TRBV28 and TRBJ1-1; no firm D call. The CDR3 extends over 13 amino acids. From germline, CDR1 is MDHEN and CDR2 SYDVKM. V gave up 5 bases and J gave up 5 bases, with 12 bases separating them. CDR3 sequence reads: CASSPNGRTEAFF. CDR3 nucleotides: TGTGCCAGCAGTCCCAACGGGAGGACTGAAGCTTTCTTT.

This clonotype was seen repeatedly, ten times or more. This chain links TRBV28 with TRBJ2-1; a weak D match, TRBD2 (6 bases). The V and J ends lost 5 bases and 6 bases respectively, with 14 bases between them. Germline assignment: CDR1 MDHEN and CDR2 SYDVKM. The CDR3 is 14 residues long. The CDR3 here is CASSPSYGGNEQFF. The CDR3 bases are TGTGCCAGCAGTCCCTCCTACGGGGGCAATGAGCAGTTCTTC.

Worth noting for this clonotype: A junction end diverges from the germline sequence, so it may reflect a read error. The chain is built from TRBV2 and TRBJ2-6; D tentatively reads TRBD1 or TRBD2 (5 bases each). The CDR3 has 16 amino acids. The germline V gene has CDR1 SNHLY and CDR2 FYNNEI. The DNA for the CDR3 is TGTGCCAGCAGAATTGAGAGGGGCTCTGGGGCCAACGCCCTGACTTTC. Residues: CASRIERGSGANALTF.

This clonotype has more than one count but fewer than ten. The CDR3 nucleotides read TGTGCCAGTACCGGGACGGGTTATAATTCACCCCTCCACTTT. Protein: CASTGTGYNSPLHF. The V gene is TRBV19, the J gene TRBJ1-6, with D perhaps matching TRBD1 (5 bases). The V gene lost 7 bases and the J gene lost 4 bases, with 11 bases spanning the gap. The CDR3 contains 14 residues. Looked up from germline, CDR1 is LNHDA and CDR2 is SQIVND (reference sequence).

This clonotype showed up many times. The V gene is TRBV6-1, the J gene TRBJ1-5; maybe TRBD1 (5 bases). This CDR3 contains 15 residues. The V and J ends lost 5 bases and 0 bases respectively, with 11 bases between them. Germline V lookup: CDR1 MNHNS, CDR2 SASEGT. CDR3 sequence (DNA): TGTGCCAGCAGTCCCCGACAGTATAGCAATCAGCCCCAGCATTTT. This codes for CASSPRQYSNQPQHF.